This section outlines one T cell receptor (beta chain) sequence together with its context. The sample originates from a study of blood T cell repertoires in COVID-19. Study information: COVID-19 samples, acute and convalescent, were from the United States, Italy and Spain. PBMCs, B-cell-depleted T cells, or T cells were the source of the cDNA or gDNA that made up the material.

V gave up 6 bases and J gave up 2 bases, with 3 bases separating them. The CDR3 contains 11 residues. The germline CDR1 and CDR2 sequences are SNHLY and FYNNEI. In the study's own analysis: Scientists estimated how many nucleated cells there were by amplifying reference gene primers. Profiled with immunoSEQ multiplex PCR; TCRdb holds only in-frame clones, not every one. D and trimming were read from the DNA, whereas the V and J calls and clone size are those reported in that table. The sample carries 200,000 to 250,000 clones, 85% recorded once. The J gene is TRBJ2-3, the V gene TRBV2; no reliable D call. This receptor was taken from a woman aged 55-69 years with active or convalescent COVID-19. Sequencing used peripheral blood. The CDR3 loop reads CASSFTDTQYF. CDR3 nucleotide sequence: TGTGCCAGCAGCTTCACAGATACGCAGTATTTT.